The 32 T cell receptor beta chains presented below share a single source sample, sequenced in a study of blood T cell repertoires in COVID-19. Generated by immunoSEQ multiplex PCR, the TCRdb table keeps only in-frame clones and is missing some. The sample includes 72,000 or so clones, 75% to 90% of them seen just once. The sequencing input was peripheral blood. The receptors were sampled from a man aged 50-60 years with active COVID-19.

The chain is built from TRBV29-1 and TRBJ1-3; D is possibly TRBD1 (5 bases). This CDR3 has 14 residues. Germline-derived CDR1 and CDR2 are SQVTM and ANQGSEA. V lost 2 bases, J lost 4 bases, and 12 bases lay in between. The CDR3 DNA is TGCAGCGTTGAATGGAGGGGTGGGGGAAACACCATATATTTT. Amino acid sequence: CSVEWRGGGNTIYF. The full variable domain, completed using reference TRBV29-1 and TRBJ1-3, is SAVISQKPSRDICQRGTSLTIQCQVDSQVTMMFWYRQQPGQSLTLIATANQGSEATYESGFVIDKFPISRPNLTFSTLTVSNMSPEDSSIYLCSVEWRGGGNTIYFGEGSWLTVV.

This clone was seen a handful of times. The gene calls are TRBV3-1 (or the pseudogene TRBV3-2) and TRBJ1-1, with unresolved D. The V gene's germline CDR1 is LGHDT and CDR2 YNNKEL (reference sequence). The V gene lost 2 bases and the J gene lost 0 bases, with 7 bases spanning the gap. This CDR3 comprises 14 residues. Written as DNA, the CDR3 is TGTGCCAGCAGCCAAAGGACTGTGAACACTGAAGCTTTCTTT. It translates to CASSQRTVNTEAFF.

This chain uses TRBV29-1 with TRBJ2-3; 7 positions match TRBD2. Losses at the gene ends were 6 bases for V and 2 bases for J; bases not matched to a gene: 8. The CDR3 spans 14 residues. The V gene's germline CDR1 is SQVTM and CDR2 ANQGSEA. CDR3 protein: CSVVPGRSTDTQYF. The CDR3 bases are TGCAGCGTCGTGCCCGGGAGGTCCACAGATACGCAGTATTTT.

The chain recombines TRBV28 with TRBJ1-5, with D maybe TRBD1 (5 bases). In germline, CDR1 is MDHEN, CDR2 SYDVKM. Trimming stripped 4 bases from V and 3 bases from J, with 10 bases between. The CDR3 extends over 14 amino acids. The CDR3 loop reads CASSSQGLNQPQHF. The CDR3 region has the DNA TGTGCCAGCAGTTCGCAGGGACTCAATCAGCCCCAGCATTTT.

The chain recombines TRBV28 with TRBJ2-3; no reliable D call. V lost 5 bases and J 2 bases, leaving 17 bases between the germline ends. The CDR3 has 16 amino acids. The germline gives CDR1 MDHEN, CDR2 SYDVKM. CDR3 sequence reads: CASSRPPDSNTDTQYF. In DNA form, the CDR3 reads TGTGCCAGCAGTCGCCCACCCGACTCCAACACAGATACGCAGTATTTT.

This clone has only one observation. The V and J genes are TRBV6-2 or TRBV6-3 and TRBJ1-1; the D gene is possibly TRBD1 (5 bases). The CDR3 extends over 16 amino acids. Trimming stripped 2 bases from V and 4 bases from J, with 17 bases between. Per the germline V gene, CDR1 is MNHEY and CDR2 is SVGEGT. CDR3 coding DNA: TGTGCCAGCAGTTACCCCGCTGGAACAGGATCCACTGAAGCTTTCTTT. Translated, it gives CASSYPAGTGSTEAFF.

The V and J genes are TRBV18 and TRBJ1-1; TRBD1 matches at 7 bases. The CDR3 runs to 14 residues. The V gene end was trimmed by 3 bases and the J gene end by 0 bases; junction bases not matched to a gene: 1. From germline, CDR1 is KGHSH and CDR2 LQKENI. The CDR3 DNA sequence: TGTGCCAGCTCACCCAGGGGGTTGAACACTGAAGCTTTCTTT. It translates to CASSPRGLNTEAFF. Full variable domain (missing parts from reference TRBV18 and TRBJ1-1): NAGVMQNPRHLVRRRGQEARLRCSPMKGHSHVYWYRQLPEEGLKFMVYLQKENIIDESGMPKERFSAEFPKEGPSILRIQQVVRGDSAAYFCASSPRGLNTEAFFGQGTRLTVV.

The J gene is TRBJ1-1, the V gene TRBV29-1; no definite D call. Trimming cost V 3 bases and J 6 bases, with 14 bases left between them. CDR3 size: 13 residues. Germline V gene sequence: CDR1 SQVTM, CDR2 ANQGSEA. The CDR3 DNA reads as TGCAGCGTTGAGCGGCCGGTTCAATCTGAAGCTTTCTTT. It translates to CSVERPVQSEAFF.

This clone was counted between two and nine times. The CDR3 nucleotides read TGTGCCAGCAGTTCCCGAGTGGACAGGATCTCAGGCGAGCAGTACTTC. Protein: CASSSRVDRISGEQYF. The chain is built from TRBV6-5 and TRBJ2-7; 7 bases match TRBD1. V was clipped by 4 bases and J by 6 bases; unmatched bases: 15. Germline V gives CDR1 MNHEY, CDR2 SVGAGI. CDR3 size: 16 residues.

The chain links TRBV7-2 to TRBJ2-1; 9 nucleotides match TRBD2. CDR3 length equals 15 residues. The V gene's germline CDR1 is SGHTA and CDR2 FQGNSA. V dropped 3 bases and J dropped 10; count of bases not matched to a gene: 10. The CDR3 here is CASSFGGRGGAEQFF. DNA of the CDR3: TGTGCCAGCAGCTTCGGGGGTCGCGGGGGGGCCGAGCAGTTCTTC.

J is TRBJ2-7 and V is TRBV9, with 7 bases that match TRBD1. V shed 1 base, J shed 2 bases, and the junction held 3 bases outside the gene matches. This CDR3 is 14 amino acids long. Germline loops: CDR1 SGDLS, CDR2 YYNGEE. For the CDR3, the DNA is TGTGCCAGCAGCGTACAGGGGGTTCCCTACGAGCAGTACTTC. Translated: CASSVQGVPYEQYF. The variable domain in full, completed from reference TRBV9 and TRBJ2-7, reads DSGVTQTPKHLITATGQRVTLRCSPRSGDLSVYWYQQSLDQGLQFLIQYYNGEERAKGNILERFSAQQFPDLHSELNLSSLELGDSALYFCASSVQGVPYEQYFGPGTRLTVT.

CDR3 in amino acids: CASSQQGGMNYGYTF. In nucleotides, the CDR3 is TGTGCCAGCAGCCAGCAGGGGGGAATGAACTATGGCTACACCTTC. The gene calls are TRBV4-2 and TRBJ1-2; TRBD1 agrees at 7 bases. This CDR3 spans 15 amino acids. The ends lost 3 bases at V and 2 bases at J; junction bases unmatched: 6. CDR1 and CDR2 (germline): LGHNA, YNFKEQ.

V usage is TRBV5-4 and J usage is TRBJ2-7; TRBD2 might be the D (5 bases). Germline CDR1 is SGHNT and CDR2 is YYREEE (reference sequence). The V end lost 5 bases, the J end lost 2 bases, and 17 bases lay between the germline ends. The CDR3 is 15 residues long. The CDR3 here is CASSSTRGVTYEQYF. The CDR3 DNA reads as TGTGCCAGCAGTTCTACTAGAGGAGTCACCTACGAGCAGTACTTC. Together with reference TRBV5-4 and TRBJ2-7, the CDR3 gives the full variable domain: ETGVTQSPTHLIKTRGQQVTLRCSSQSGHNTVSWYQQALGQGPQFIFQYYREEENGRGNFPPRFSGLQFPNYSSELNVNALELDDSALYLCASSSTRGVTYEQYFGPGTRLTVT.

This chain connects TRBV29-1 to TRBJ2-2; tentative D call: TRBD1 (5 bases). Between the trimmed V and J ends, which lost 5 bases and 0 bases, there was a span of 10 bases. The CDR3 has 14 residues. Germline-derived CDR1 and CDR2 are SQVTM and ANQGSEA. CDR3 in amino acids: CSVLRQSNTGELFF. DNA for the CDR3: TGCAGCGTTTTGAGACAGTCGAACACCGGGGAGCTGTTTTTT.

This clone has a handful of counts. The genes are TRBV18 and TRBJ2-3, with 7 bases matching TRBD2. The V gene end was trimmed by 4 bases and the J gene end by 7 bases; junction bases not matched to a gene: 11. The CDR3 spans 15 residues. CDR1 is KGHSH and CDR2 is LQKENI in the germline V gene. Written as DNA, the CDR3 is TGTGCCAGCTCACTTCCTCCTACTAGCGAGAATACGCAGTATTTT. Protein product: CASSLPPTSENTQYF. Full variable domain (missing parts from reference TRBV18 and TRBJ2-3): NAGVMQNPRHLVRRRGQEARLRCSPMKGHSHVYWYRQLPEEGLKFMVYLQKENIIDESGMPKERFSAEFPKEGPSILRIQQVVRGDSAAYFCASSLPPTSENTQYFGPGTRLTVL.

This chain joins TRBV5-6 and TRBJ2-7; TRBD1 might be the D (5 bases). Trimming removed 0 bases from V and 1 base from J, with 11 bases in between. CDR1 and CDR2 (germline): SGHDT, YYEEEE. This CDR3 contains 15 residues. CDR3 sequence (DNA): TGTGCCAGCAGCTTGGTTTGGGCAGGGTCCTACGAGCAGTACTTC. Its translation: CASSLVWAGSYEQYF.

The chain uses TRBV5-6 and TRBJ2-2; TRBD1 aligns across 10 bases. The CDR3 runs to 14 residues. V lost 0 bases to trimming and J lost 11 bases; unmatched junction nucleotides: 4. From germline, CDR1 is SGHDT and CDR2 YYEEEE. The CDR3: CASSLVGTGAELFF. In nucleotides, the CDR3 is TGTGCCAGCAGCTTGGTAGGGACAGGGGCCGAGCTGTTTTTT.

This clone has only one observation. The CDR3 sequence: CAWSKQGTSEAFF. The CDR3 DNA reads TGTGCCTGGAGTAAACAGGGAACCTCTGAAGCTTTCTTT. The chain links TRBV30 to TRBJ1-1, with a weak D call TRBD1 (6 bases). V lost 2 bases and J lost 6, with 13 bases in between. The CDR3 has 13 amino acids. Looked up from germline, CDR1 is GTSNPN and CDR2 is SVGIG (reference sequence).

V usage is TRBV4-3 and J usage is TRBJ2-3; D is possibly TRBD2 (7 bases). This CDR3 has 18 residues. The germline V gene encodes CDR1 LGHNA and CDR2 YSLEER. Trimming removed 0 bases from V and 1 base from J, with 17 bases in between. The CDR3 nucleotides read TGCGCCAGCAGCCAAGATTCGCGTCGGCGGGGGCGCACAGATACGCAGTATTTT. Protein product: CASSQDSRRRGRTDTQYF.

V usage is TRBV4-3 and J usage is TRBJ2-1; D possibly corresponds to TRBD1 (5 bases). Germline loops: CDR1 LGHNA, CDR2 YSLEER. This CDR3 region has 15 residues. The V end was cut by 2 bases, the J end by 6 bases, with 14 bases between. CDR3 DNA: TGCGCCAGCAGCCAACTAAGTGGGGCGGTCAATGAGCAGTTCTTC. Translation: CASSQLSGAVNEQFF.

This clone came up a few times. DNA for the CDR3: TGTGCCAGCAGTTACAACCCTCGGGGCTACACCTTC. Translating it yields CASSYNPRGYTF. The genes are TRBV6-6 and TRBJ1-2; no clear D gene. V shed 2 bases and J shed 8 bases, with 9 bases lying between them. Per the germline V gene, CDR1 is MNHNY and CDR2 is SVGAGI (reference sequence). This CDR3 contains 12 residues.

The chain has TRBV28 and TRBJ1-1; tentatively, D is TRBD1 (6 bases). Germline V gene lookup returns CDR1 MDHEN and CDR2 SYDVKM. V was clipped by 5 bases and J by 0 bases, with 13 bases between them. This CDR3 spans 15 amino acids. CDR3 sequence (DNA): TGTGCCAGCAGTGCCGGACAGTTTATGAACACTGAAGCTTTCTTT. Translating gives CASSAGQFMNTEAFF.

The CDR3 reads CASSQSDRGVYEQYF. In nucleotides, the CDR3 is TGCGCCAGCAGCCAGTCGGACAGGGGGGTCTACGAGCAGTACTTC. The chain has TRBV4-3 and TRBJ2-7; 10 positions agree with TRBD1. Unmatched junction bases numbered 5, after V lost 3 bases and J lost 3 bases. Germline-derived CDR1 and CDR2 are LGHNA and YSLEER. The CDR3 spans 15 residues.

The chain carries TRBV6-5 and TRBJ2-2, with 7 positions matching TRBD1. The ends lost 6 bases at V and 7 bases at J; junction bases unmatched: 5. Germline values: CDR1 MNHEY, CDR2 SVGAGI. The CDR3 is 13 amino acids. CDR3 coding DNA: TGTGCCAGCAGCGGCCAGGGGGTCGGGGAGCTGTTTTTT. It encodes CASSGQGVGELFF.

The V and J genes are TRBV20-1 and TRBJ2-7; D is uncertain. Germline lookup yields CDR1 DFQATT and CDR2 SNEGSKA (reference sequence). This CDR3 spans 11 amino acids. CDR3 protein: CSLRGVYEQYF. In DNA form, the CDR3 reads TGCAGCCTCCGTGGAGTCTACGAGCAGTACTTC.

The rearrangement links TRBV7-2 to TRBJ2-1, with TRBD1 matching 9 bases. Germline CDR1 and CDR2: SGHTA and FQGNSA. The CDR3 totals 15 residues. The ends lost 2 bases at V and 7 bases at J; junction bases unmatched: 6. In DNA form, the CDR3 reads TGTGCCAGCAGCTTATATCGACAGGGGGGGAATGAGCAGTTCTTC. Residues: CASSLYRQGGNEQFF.

This clone was observed once. The chain carries TRBV7-8 and TRBJ2-4, with 10 bases aligning to TRBD1. The CDR3 has 13 amino acids. The ends lost 5 bases at V and 7 bases at J; junction bases unmatched: 2. Germline V CDR1 and CDR2: SGHVS, FQNEAQ. The CDR3 spells CASSPGQGNIQYF. CDR3 DNA sequence: TGTGCCAGCAGCCCGGGACAGGGGAACATTCAGTACTTC. The whole variable domain, filled in from reference TRBV7-8 and TRBJ2-4, reads GAGVSQSPRYKVAKRGQDVALRCDPISGHVSLFWYQQALGQGPEFLTYFQNEAQLDKSGLPSDRFFAERPEGSVSTLKIQRTQQEDSAVYLCASSPGQGNIQYFGAGTRLSVL.

V usage is TRBV5-6 and J usage is TRBJ2-3, with D perhaps matching TRBD1 (6 bases). The V gene's germline CDR1 is SGHDT and CDR2 YYEEEE. Trimming pared 4 bases from V and 4 bases from J, leaving 19 bases between. CDR3 length equals 16 residues. CDR3 in amino acids: CASSPPRTVRSDTQYF. In DNA, the CDR3 is TGTGCCAGCAGCCCTCCCCGGACAGTTAGGTCAGATACGCAGTATTTT.

The CDR3 DNA reads TGTGCCAGCAGCCCTGGGGGGGGCCTCGGCACCTACGAGCAGTACTTC. It encodes CASSPGGGLGTYEQYF. V gene TRBV7-6 combines with J gene TRBJ2-7; TRBD2 might be the D (7 bases). The CDR3 contains 16 residues. The germline V and J ends were trimmed by 5 bases and 2 bases, with 19 bases remaining between them. Germline V CDR1 and CDR2: SGHVS, FNYEAQ.

Only a few counts were recorded for this clone. The chain couples TRBV30 to TRBJ2-7; weak D call: TRBD1 (7 bases). V lost 2 bases, J lost 5 bases, and 19 bases lay in between. Germline V gives CDR1 GTSNPN, CDR2 SVGIG (reference sequence). This CDR3 comprises 15 residues. CDR3 amino acids: CAWSPQGLGGNEQYF. DNA for the CDR3: TGTGCCTGGAGTCCACAGGGGTTGGGGGGCAACGAGCAGTACTTC. Based on the CDR3 plus reference TRBV30 and TRBJ2-7, the full variable domain is SQTIHQWPATLVQPVGSPLSLECTVEGTSNPNLYWYRQAAGRGLQLLFYSVGIGQISSEVPQNLSASRPQDRQFILSSKKLLLSDSGFYLCAWSPQGLGGNEQYFGPGTRLTVT.

The chain is built from TRBV7-9 and TRBJ1-2, with 7 bases that match TRBD1. Looked up from germline, CDR1 is SEHNR and CDR2 is FQNEAQ (reference sequence). The trim removed 3 bases at V and 4 bases at J, leaving 2 bases unmatched. The CDR3 is made up of 13 amino acids. CDR3 loop: CASSFPGGYGYTF. The DNA for the CDR3 is TGTGCCAGCAGCTTCCCAGGGGGCTATGGCTACACCTTC.

The chain recombines TRBV27 with TRBJ1-6; D perhaps matches TRBD1 (5 bases). Trimming removed 4 bases from V and 0 bases from J, with 13 bases in between. CDR1 MNHEY and CDR2 SMNVEV come from the germline V gene (reference sequence). The CDR3 has 17 amino acids. CDR3 sequence reads: CASSSLTESSYNSPLHF. Written as DNA, the CDR3 is TGTGCCAGCAGTTCACTGACAGAAAGCTCCTATAATTCACCCCTCCACTTT.